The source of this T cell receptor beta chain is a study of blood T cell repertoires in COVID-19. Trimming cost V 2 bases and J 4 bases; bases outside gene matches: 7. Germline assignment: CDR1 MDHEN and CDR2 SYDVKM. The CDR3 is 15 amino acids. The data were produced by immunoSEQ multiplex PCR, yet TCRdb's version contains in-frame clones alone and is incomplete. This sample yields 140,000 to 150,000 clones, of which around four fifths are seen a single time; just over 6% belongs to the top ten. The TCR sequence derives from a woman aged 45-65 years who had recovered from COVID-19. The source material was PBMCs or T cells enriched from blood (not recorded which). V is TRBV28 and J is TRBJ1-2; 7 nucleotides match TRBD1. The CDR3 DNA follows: TGTGCCAGCAGTTTACCCTCCGGGACAGTCTATGGCTACACCTTC. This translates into CASSLPSGTVYGYTF.